These 25 T cell receptor beta chains were sequenced from one sample in a study of CD8+ T cells in alopecia areata. Extracted RNA was reverse transcribed, and the resulting cDNA served as sequencing template. Using immunoSEQ multiplex PCR, the repertoire was profiled, and TCRdb retains in-frame clones only, with some absent. This table holds some 110,000 clones, less than 80% found once. The sample comprised CD4+ T cells sorted from blood. The receptors originated from a human donor in good health.

V gene TRBV2 combines with J gene TRBJ2-5, with D tentatively TRBD1 (5 bases). CDR1 SNHLY and CDR2 FYNNEI come from the germline V gene. With 2 bases removed from V and 4 bases from J, the gap between germline ends came to 5 bases. The CDR3 has 12 residues. CDR3 residues: CASSETGETQYF. DNA of the CDR3: TGTGCCAGCAGTGAAACAGGAGAGACCCAGTACTTC.

CDR3 in amino acids: CSPPPDIPGQTQYF. The CDR3 nucleotides read TGCAGCCCTCCGCCCGACATCCCTGGACAGACCCAGTACTTC. The V gene is TRBV29-1, the J gene TRBJ2-5; D unclear. Germline loops: CDR1 SQVTM, CDR2 ANQGSEA. Trimming removed 8 bases at V and 6 bases at J, with 22 bases between. This CDR3 has 14 amino acids.

The CDR3 sequence: CSVDHPKGYTDTQYF. As DNA, the CDR3 is TGCAGCGTTGACCACCCAAAGGGGTACACAGATACGCAGTATTTT. V is TRBV29-1 and J is TRBJ2-3; a possible D gene is TRBD1 (5 bases). CDR3 length equals 15 residues. In germline, CDR1 is SQVTM, CDR2 ANQGSEA. Trimming cost V 3 bases and J 2 bases, with 15 bases left between them.

Details on this clone: Sequence at one end of the junction differs from germline and may be a read error. The chain combines TRBV5-1 with TRBJ1-5, with TRBD1 as a possible D gene (5 bases). Germline CDR1 and CDR2: SGHRS and YFSETQ. The CDR3 consists of 15 residues. The CDR3 coding sequence is TGCGCCAGCAGTTTGGGGGACCTCCCGGACCAGCCCCAGCATTTT. It codes for CASSLGDLPDQPQHF.

The CDR3 DNA is TGTGCCAGCTCACCCGGGGGCCACCCCGGTTCACCCCTCCACTTT. Translation: CASSPGGHPGSPLHF. This chain connects TRBV18 to TRBJ1-6; D possibly corresponds to TRBD1 (6 bases). CDR3 length equals 15 residues. The V and J ends lost 3 bases and 9 bases respectively, with 15 bases between them. CDR1 and CDR2 from the germline V gene are KGHSH and LQKENI.

The rearrangement links TRBV29-1 to TRBJ1-2, with no clear D. The V end lost 2 bases, the J end lost 4 bases, and 14 bases lay between the germline ends. From germline, CDR1 is SQVTM and CDR2 ANQGSEA. This CDR3 is 14 amino acids long. The CDR3 nucleotides are TGCAGCGTTGAATATGTGGGTTTGGGCTATGGCTACACCTTC. Translation gives CSVEYVGLGYGYTF.

V is TRBV29-1 and J is TRBJ2-5, with TRBD1 matching over 8 bases. The V gene's germline CDR1 is SQVTM and CDR2 ANQGSEA. The CDR3 contains 13 residues. V lost 7 bases and J lost 5; bases outside the gene matches: 9. CDR3 residues: CSGETGAGETQYF. Here the CDR3 DNA reads TGCAGCGGCGAGACAGGGGCGGGGGAGACCCAGTACTTC. Combining the CDR3 with reference TRBV29-1 and TRBJ2-5 gives the whole variable domain SAVISQKPSRDICQRGTSLTIQCQVDSQVTMMFWYRQQPGQSLTLIATANQGSEATYESGFVIDKFPISRPNLTFSTLTVSNMSPEDSSIYLCSGETGAGETQYFGPGTRLLVL.

This chain connects TRBV29-1 to TRBJ2-3; D is unresolved. This CDR3 is 14 amino acids long. Between the trimmed V and J ends, which lost 6 bases and 0 bases, there was a span of 13 bases. Germline V gene sequence: CDR1 SQVTM, CDR2 ANQGSEA. The chain's CDR3 is CSVRTRLSTDTQYF. The CDR3 DNA is TGCAGCGTCCGGACCCGCCTTAGCACAGATACGCAGTATTTT.

J is TRBJ1-1 and V is TRBV6-5; 8 positions agree with TRBD1. The CDR3 contains 14 residues. Germline loops: CDR1 MNHEY, CDR2 SVGAGI. After removal of 5 bases from V and 6 bases from J, the junction contained 8 bases not matched to a gene. CDR3 bases: TGTGCCAGCAGTCCAGGACAGGGAATTTCTGAAGCTTTCTTT. Translation gives CASSPGQGISEAFF.

The CDR3 DNA reads as TGCAGCGTTGGCCAGAGGGGCGGCGAGCAGTACTTC. Residues: CSVGQRGGEQYF. The chain employs TRBV29-1 and TRBJ2-7; TRBD1 or TRBD2 may be the D gene (5 bases each). The germline V and J ends were trimmed by 4 bases and 6 bases, with 13 bases remaining between them. Per germline, CDR1 SQVTM and CDR2 ANQGSEA. CDR3 length: 12 residues.

CDR3 sequence reads: CASSWGLRHEQFF. The CDR3 DNA reads TGTGCCAGCAGCTGGGGACTCCGCCATGAGCAGTTCTTC. The V and J genes are TRBV5-6 and TRBJ2-1; D might be TRBD2 (6 bases). With 3 bases removed from V and 8 bases from J, the gap between germline ends came to 12 bases. Germline V gene data show CDR1 as SGHDT and CDR2 as YYEEEE. The CDR3 runs to 13 residues. Using reference TRBV5-6 and TRBJ2-1 for the parts outside the CDR3, the full variable domain is DAGVTQSPTHLIKTRGQQVTLRCSPKSGHDTVSWYQQALGQGPQFIFQYYEEEERQRGNFPDRFSGHQFPNYSSELNVNALLLGDSALYLCASSWGLRHEQFFGPGTRLTVL.

CDR3 region: CASSPGSLAGAFQYF. For the CDR3, the DNA is TGTGCCAGCAGCCCCGGGTCCCTAGCGGGGGCCTTCCAGTATTTT. The V call is TRBV11-3, the J call TRBJ2-3; 10 bases are a match to TRBD2. The CDR3 totals 15 residues. Germline CDR1 SGHNT, CDR2 YENEEA. V trimming: 5 bases; J trimming: 12 bases; junction bases outside the gene matches: 14.

The chain carries TRBV30 and TRBJ1-3, with no clear D. V was cut by 2 bases and J by 3 bases, with 11 bases left in between. The CDR3 has 14 amino acids. Germline V gene sequence: CDR1 GTSNPN, CDR2 SVGIG (reference sequence). CDR3 in DNA: TGTGCCTGGAGTTCAGACTGGGGTGGAAACACCATATATTTT. Encoded protein: CAWSSDWGGNTIYF.

The chain recombines TRBV16 with TRBJ1-1; 8 positions match TRBD1. Germline assignment: CDR1 KGHSY and CDR2 FQNENV. V lost 5 bases and J lost 5; bases outside the gene matches: 4. The CDR3 extends over 13 amino acids. The CDR3 DNA sequence: TGTGCCAGCAGCGACAGGGGAGGGACTGAAGCTTTCTTT. It encodes CASSDRGGTEAFF.

This rearrangement joins TRBV29-1 to TRBJ2-7; D is possibly TRBD1 (5 bases). The V end was cut by 6 bases, the J end by 4 bases, with 10 bases between. Germline V CDR1 and CDR2: SQVTM, ANQGSEA. This CDR3 region has 11 residues. The CDR3 reads CSVSREYEQYF. Here the CDR3 DNA reads TGCAGCGTCTCCAGGGAATACGAGCAGTACTTC.

About this clone itself: This sample includes further DNA sequences coding for the same CDR3. The rearrangement joins TRBV2 to TRBJ2-5, with TRBD2 matching over 11 bases. Germline trimming cut 4 bases from V and 0 bases from J; bases unmatched to any gene: 1. The CDR3 spans 15 residues. CDR1 is SNHLY, CDR2 FYNNEI, per germline. The CDR3 nucleotides are TGTGCCAGCAGTGGGACTAGCGGGTACCAAGAGACCCAGTACTTC. Its protein is CASSGTSGYQETQYF.

This rearrangement joins TRBV11-2 to TRBJ1-1; D possibly corresponds to TRBD1 (5 bases). The CDR3 has 14 amino acids. V lost 1 base and J lost 2, with 8 bases in between. Germline V gene lookup returns CDR1 SGHAT and CDR2 FQNNGV. The CDR3 loop reads CASSLGGGNTEAFF. CDR3 in DNA: TGTGCCAGCAGCTTAGGGGGGGGAAACACTGAAGCTTTCTTT.

The chain couples TRBV29-1 to TRBJ2-2; D is uncertain. Trimming took off 0 bases at V and 3 bases at J, with 8 bases between the two ends. Germline V gene lookup returns CDR1 SQVTM and CDR2 ANQGSEA. The CDR3 sequence is 14 residues long. The CDR3 reads CSVEEGGYTGELFF. The CDR3, as DNA: TGCAGCGTTGAAGAGGGCGGCTACACCGGGGAGCTGTTTTTT.

The V gene is TRBV5-6, the J gene TRBJ2-1; D call uncertain. CDR1 is SGHDT, CDR2 YYEEEE, per germline. The CDR3 totals 12 residues. The V end lost 2 bases, the J end lost 9 bases, and 9 bases lay between the germline ends. CDR3 sequence reads: CASSFYSTEQFF. In DNA form, the CDR3 reads TGTGCCAGCAGCTTCTACTCGACTGAGCAGTTCTTC.

This clone was seen once. The chain recombines TRBV5-6 with TRBJ2-7; D assignment may be TRBD1 or TRBD2 (5 bases each). The CDR3 has 14 residues. V was cut by 4 bases and J by 1 base, with 12 bases left in between. Germline CDR1 is SGHDT and CDR2 is YYEEEE. CDR3: CASSRPGPSYEQYF. The DNA for the CDR3 is TGTGCCAGCAGCAGGCCGGGGCCATCCTACGAGCAGTACTTC.

The chain employs TRBV2 and TRBJ2-5; a weak D match, TRBD2 (6 bases). Germline V gives CDR1 SNHLY, CDR2 FYNNEI. CDR3 length: 11 amino acids. The ends were cut back, 6 bases at V and 5 bases at J, with 7 bases in the middle. The CDR3 sequence is CASRDYETQYF. The CDR3 bases are TGTGCCAGCAGGGACTACGAGACCCAGTACTTC.

This chain connects TRBV29-1 to TRBJ1-3; no definite D call. Germline assignment: CDR1 SQVTM and CDR2 ANQGSEA. The V gene lost 4 bases and the J gene lost 4 bases, with 14 bases spanning the gap. The CDR3 totals 14 residues. The CDR3 loop is CSVVDGVKGNTIYF. CDR3 sequence (DNA): TGCAGCGTTGTTGACGGGGTTAAGGGAAACACCATATATTTT. Together with reference TRBV29-1 and TRBJ1-3, the CDR3 gives the full variable domain: SAVISQKPSRDICQRGTSLTIQCQVDSQVTMMFWYRQQPGQSLTLIATANQGSEATYESGFVIDKFPISRPNLTFSTLTVSNMSPEDSSIYLCSVVDGVKGNTIYFGEGSWLTVV.

The CDR3, as DNA: TGTGCCAGCTCCGGCACTACGAGCGCTGAAGCTTTCTTT. This codes for CASSGTTSAEAFF. The gene calls are TRBV9 and TRBJ1-1; D unclear. Germline assignment: CDR1 SGDLS and CDR2 YYNGEE. The V end was cut by 7 bases, the J end by 6 bases, with 16 bases between. The CDR3 contains 13 residues.

The rearrangement uses TRBV19 and TRBJ2-7; TRBD1 matches 8 bases. The CDR3 contains 15 residues. From germline, CDR1 is LNHDA and CDR2 SQIVND (reference sequence). Unmatched junction bases numbered 10, after V lost 6 bases and J lost 3 bases. CDR3 nucleotide sequence: TGTGCCAGTAGACCAGACCTGGACAGGGTCTACGAGCAGTACTTC. Protein: CASRPDLDRVYEQYF. Supplemented by reference TRBV19 and TRBJ2-7, the full variable domain reads DGGITQSPKYLFRKEGQNVTLSCEQNLNHDAMYWYRQDPGQGLRLIYYSQIVNDFQKGDIAEGYSVSREKKESFPLTVTSAQKNPTAFYLCASRPDLDRVYEQYFGPGTRLTVT.

This clone has just a few counts. The chain has TRBV30 and TRBJ2-2, with D uncertain. The CDR3 covers 14 residues. Trimming stripped 3 bases from V and 0 bases from J, with 8 bases between. Germline CDR1 is GTSNPN and CDR2 is SVGIG (reference sequence). The CDR3 loop reads CAWRGRPNTGELFF. The CDR3 DNA follows: TGTGCCTGGAGGGGCAGGCCGAACACCGGGGAGCTGTTTTTT.